This TCR beta chain originates from a study of T cells in Graves' hyperthyroidism and ophthalmopathy. V was shortened by 6 bases and J by 14 bases, with 11 bases between the two germline ends. Germline V CDR1 and CDR2: SNHLY, FYNNEI. The CDR3 sequence is 10 residues long. There were TCR beta CDR3 regions amplified from RNA transcripts. The study used the HTBI primer set for a first-round RT-PCR of the TCR CDR3. TCRdb reprocessed the multiplex PCR reads with MiXCR, giving one entry per CDR3 protein. Here the sample spans 220,000 or so distinct CDR3 sequences, about a sixth being singletons. This clonotype was detected many times.

Sequencing was performed on blood. This TCR derives from a woman aged 18-29 years with Graves' ophthalmopathy. The chain links TRBV2 to TRBJ2-1, with D maybe TRBD2 (5 bases). The chain's CDR3 is CASRRVVEFF. The CDR3 nucleotides read TGTGCCAGCAGGCGGGTAGTGGAGTTCTTC.